A single sample gave rise to the 13 T cell receptor beta chains below, sequenced in a study of Ad26.COV2.S vaccination and SARS-CoV-2 variants. Produced via immunoSEQ multiplex PCR; TCRdb's table is partial and in-frame only. There are 440,000 or so clones in the sample; 92% occur only once, and over 1.5% lies in the top ten. As for treatment: some 20 received Ad26.COV2.S at low or high dose, single or two shots; roughly five received placebo; per-sample allocation not given. Day 63 after the first vaccine or placebo injection was the time point for sampling. The sequencing used peripheral blood, collected in a trial of Ad26.COV2.S vaccine versus placebo. These receptors were obtained from a person aged 18 to 65 who received the Ad26.COV2.S COVID-19 vaccine or a placebo.

The chain links TRBV6-5 to TRBJ2-7; tentatively, D is TRBD1 (6 bases). CDR3 length: 13 amino acids. Trimming pared 8 bases from V and 2 bases from J, leaving 13 bases between. Germline V gene lookup returns CDR1 MNHEY and CDR2 SVGAGI. The CDR3 reads CASGVGATYEQYF. In DNA form, the CDR3 reads TGTGCCAGCGGAGTGGGGGCCACCTACGAGCAGTACTTC.

The chain is built from TRBV28 and TRBJ2-7; the D gene is possibly TRBD1 (6 bases). From germline, CDR1 is MDHEN and CDR2 SYDVKM. V lost 2 bases, J lost 2 bases, and 10 bases lay in between. The CDR3 is made up of 14 amino acids. The DNA for the CDR3 is TGTGCCAGCAGTTTACTACAGGGAACCTACGAGCAGTACTTC. Its translation: CASSLLQGTYEQYF.

This clone was recorded a few times. The DNA for the CDR3 is TGTGCCAGCAGCTTAGGGGCCCGGACAGGGCCCACCTACGAGCAGTACTTC. Its protein is CASSLGARTGPTYEQYF. V usage is TRBV7-9 and J usage is TRBJ2-7; 8 positions match TRBD1. J was trimmed by 2 bases and V by 1 base; bases with no gene match: 10. The CDR3 runs to 17 residues. Germline V gene sequence: CDR1 SEHNR, CDR2 FQNEAQ (reference sequence).

V usage is TRBV30 and J usage is TRBJ2-5, with D unresolved. This CDR3 region has 11 residues. Germline V gives CDR1 GTSNPN, CDR2 SVGIG (reference sequence). V dropped 0 bases and J dropped 10 bases, with 9 bases sitting between them. CDR3 DNA: TGTGCCTGGAGTGTACTTGGACGCCAGTACTTC. It encodes CAWSVLGRQYF.

A single count supports this clone. This rearrangement joins TRBV7-9 to TRBJ2-3, with 11 bases that match TRBD2. Germline CDR1 is SEHNR and CDR2 is FQNEAQ (reference sequence). The CDR3 sequence is 16 residues long. J lost 4 bases, V lost 5 bases, and 8 bases had no gene match. The CDR3 DNA reads as TGTGCCAGCAGCCCCTCCATAGCGGGGGGGCCAGATACGCAGTATTTT. Residues: CASSPSIAGGPDTQYF.

The V and J genes are TRBV30 and TRBJ1-5; TRBD1 agrees at 7 bases. The CDR3 spans 14 residues. Germline V gene data show CDR1 as GTSNPN and CDR2 as SVGIG (reference sequence). J was trimmed by 6 bases and V by 3 bases; bases with no gene match: 8. DNA for the CDR3: TGTGCCTGGAGCACCCCAGGGGGAGGTCAGCCCCAGCATTTT. Its translation is CAWSTPGGGQPQHF.

The J gene is TRBJ2-1, the V gene TRBV10-3, with TRBD1 matching over 7 bases. The ends lost 2 bases at V and 2 bases at J; junction bases unmatched: 3. The CDR3 totals 15 residues. Germline V lookup: CDR1 ENHRY, CDR2 SYGVKD. CDR3 protein: CAISEGQETYNEQFF. CDR3 coding DNA: TGTGCCATCAGTGAGGGACAGGAAACCTACAATGAGCAGTTCTTC.

V usage is TRBV27 and J usage is TRBJ1-5, with 9 bases aligning to TRBD1. CDR3 length: 16 residues. Germline-derived CDR1 and CDR2 are MNHEY and SMNVEV (reference sequence). With V trimmed by 6 bases and J by 0 bases, 6 bases remained unmatched. Written as DNA, the CDR3 is TGTGCCAGCAGCAGGACAGGGGATTATAGCAATCAGCCCCAGCATTTT. This encodes CASSRTGDYSNQPQHF.

The chain recombines TRBV5-6 with TRBJ1-2, with TRBD1 matching 12 bases. CDR3 length equals 15 residues. V shed 6 bases and J 7 bases; nucleotides not matched to a gene: 10. CDR1 is SGHDT and CDR2 is YYEEEE in the germline V gene. CDR3 region: CASTQGQGAMFGYTF. CDR3 coding DNA: TGTGCCAGCACCCAGGGACAGGGGGCAATGTTTGGCTACACCTTC.

This chain uses TRBV18 with TRBJ2-2, with 8 nucleotides matching TRBD2. The CDR3 has 15 residues. V shed 4 bases and J 0 bases; nucleotides not matched to a gene: 1. The germline CDR1 and CDR2 sequences are KGHSH and LQKENI. Here the CDR3 reads CASSQGLANTGELFF. CDR3 DNA sequence: TGTGCCAGCTCACAGGGACTAGCGAACACCGGGGAGCTGTTTTTT.

V is TRBV24-1 and J is TRBJ1-1; D possibly corresponds to TRBD1 (5 bases). This CDR3 is built from 14 residues. The V gene lost 5 bases and the J gene lost 5 bases, with 14 bases spanning the gap. CDR1 and CDR2 from the germline V gene are KGHDR and SFDVKD. The CDR3 protein is CATSGSGDRTEAFF. As DNA, the CDR3 is TGTGCCACCAGTGGTTCTGGGGACCGAACTGAAGCTTTCTTT.

The chain carries TRBV6-5 and TRBJ2-7; 12 bases are shared with TRBD1. V was pared by 7 bases and J by 5 bases, with 6 bases of the junction left unmatched. Germline-derived CDR1 and CDR2 are MNHEY and SVGAGI. This CDR3 has 14 amino acids. CDR3 bases: TGTGCCAGCACCATCGGGACAGGGGGCAACGAGCAGTACTTC. This codes for CASTIGTGGNEQYF.

The rearrangement uses TRBV10-1 and TRBJ2-1; D unresolved. CDR1 and CDR2 from the germline V gene are WNHNN and SYGVQD (reference sequence). V dropped 5 bases and J dropped 3 bases, with 8 bases sitting between them. The CDR3 contains 13 residues. Written as DNA, the CDR3 is TGCGCCAGCAGTAGAGACGACTACAATGAGCAGTTCTTC. This sequence encodes CASSRDDYNEQFF.